The sequence of this TCR beta chain was determined in a study of Ad26.COV2.S vaccination and SARS-CoV-2 variants. Across the study: In the COV1001 trial, the donor was in the Ad26.COV2.S arm. Each vaccinee took Ad26.COV2.S intramuscularly, once or twice 56 days apart.

Overall study findings and caveats: Overall T cell responses may have been underestimated by the analyses of TCR breadth and depth.

Sequencing was performed with immunoSEQ multiplex PCR; in TCRdb, only in-frame clones are kept and a portion is missing. The sample consists of about 350,000 clones, about 88% of them appearing once. Treatment of the sample: around 19 received Ad26.COV2.S at low or high dose, single or two shots; 5 received placebo; per-sample allocation not given. All samples were drawn on day 63, counting from the first vaccine or placebo injection. Expressing Wuhan-strain SARS-CoV-2 spike, an Ad26 vector served as the vaccine. A remark on this clone: The antigen is not known.

The germline V gene encodes CDR1 SGHRS and CDR2 YFSETQ. The ends were cut back, 4 bases at V and 5 bases at J, with 9 bases in the middle. The CDR3 is 12 residues long. The J gene is TRBJ1-1, the V gene TRBV5-1; D is uncertain. This TCR derives from a person between 18 and 65 years old who received the Ad26.COV2.S COVID-19 vaccine or a placebo. The source material was peripheral blood, sampled in a trial of Ad26.COV2.S vaccine versus placebo. The CDR3: CASSRFGTEAFF. The CDR3, as DNA: TGCGCCAGCAGCCGCTTTGGTACTGAAGCTTTCTTT.